The clone carrying this TCR beta chain occurred many times. The data stem from a study of spatial heterogeneity in lung cancer. CDR1 and CDR2 (germline): SQVTM, ANQGSEA. This CDR3 contains 14 residues. With 4 bases clipped from V and 3 bases from J, the junction kept 9 bases outside the gene matches. TCRdb redid the calling of the 5' RACE reads with MiXCR, one entry per CDR3 protein. Of about 38,000 distinct CDR3 sequences detected, 6.5% to 8.5% appear once; the ten largest clones hold 25% to 35%. Time point given: sample taken at primary tumor resection. The chain carries TRBV29-1 and TRBJ2-7, with 7 bases fitting TRBD2. The sequences come from PBMCs, collected at surgery. The clonotype comes from a male donor with early-stage non-small cell lung cancer. CDR3 loop: CSVAASGSIYEQYF. CDR3 coding DNA: TGCAGCGTTGCGGCTAGCGGATCTATCTACGAGCAGTACTTC.